The clone carrying this TCR beta chain was observed a handful of times. The antigen is unknown. This specimen comes from a study of CD8 T cells in ankylosing spondylitis. Study-wide points: Reportedly, disease-linked clones are significantly enriched in ankylosing spondylitis patients' matched synovial fluid. Past studies reported some motif variants in reactive arthritis synovial fluid and blood.

CDR3 size: 15 residues. CDR1 SGHRS and CDR2 YFSETQ come from the germline V gene. V lost 2 bases and J lost 0, with 12 bases in between. A single record per CDR3 protein comes from TCRdb applying MiXCR to the 5' RACE reads. The sample has 200,000 to 250,000 distinct CDR3 sequences, roughly a tenth seen once; the top ten hold 21%. Sequenced input: blood, either unsorted or a sorted T cell fraction (not recorded which). This clonotype was sampled from a male donor with ankylosing spondylitis or in good health (not recorded which). The chain uses TRBV5-1 and TRBJ2-7; TRBD2 is a possible D gene (5 bases). CDR3 sequence: CASSFRARASYEQYF. In DNA, the CDR3 is TGCGCCAGCAGCTTTAGGGCGAGGGCCTCCTACGAGCAGTACTTC.